This is a list of T cell receptor beta chains from one sample in a study of blood T cell repertoires in COVID-19. The method was immunoSEQ multiplex PCR; TCRdb's version includes in-frame clones alone and lacks a portion of them. The sample consists of 350,000 or so clones, more than 85% of them appearing once. Sequencing was carried out using PBMCs or T cells enriched from blood (not recorded which). These receptors originate from a woman in her twenties or thirties who had recovered from COVID-19. Each CDR3 is given with its conserved first and last residue. D genes are given only for firm matches. Some rows mark clone size as missing; the rest say once, few, many or name a class of expanded clone.

abundance: -; v_gene: TRBV7-8; j_gene: TRBJ1-6; d_gene: -; CDR3nt: TGTGCCAGCAGCCCCAGGTCTCGGGGAAATTCACCCCTCCACTTT; CDR3aa: CASSPRSRGNSPLHF
abundance: -; v_gene: TRBV3-1/TRBV3-2; j_gene: TRBJ2-5; d_gene: -; CDR3nt: TGTGCCAGCAGAGGGGCCCAAGAGACCCAGTACTTC; CDR3aa: CASRGAQETQYF
abundance: -; v_gene: TRBV4-2; j_gene: TRBJ2-1; d_gene: TRBD2; CDR3nt: TGTGCCAGCAGCCTCGGACTAGCGGGGGGTCGGGGTGAGCAGTTCTTC; CDR3aa: CASSLGLAGGRGEQFF
abundance: -; v_gene: TRBV5-1; j_gene: TRBJ1-4; d_gene: -; CDR3nt: TGCGCCAGCAGCCTATCAACTAATGAAAAACTGTTTTTT; CDR3aa: CASSLSTNEKLFF
abundance: -; v_gene: TRBV7-8; j_gene: TRBJ2-7; d_gene: TRBD1; CDR3nt: TGTGCCAGCAGCTTAGCGACAGGGAGCTCCTACGAGCAGTACTTC; CDR3aa: CASSLATGSSYEQYF
abundance: -; v_gene: TRBV12-5; j_gene: TRBJ2-7; d_gene: TRBD1; CDR3nt: TGTGCTAGTGGTCCATCGACAGGGTCCTACGAGCAGTACTTC; CDR3aa: CASGPSTGSYEQYF
abundance: -; v_gene: TRBV6-5; j_gene: TRBJ1-2; d_gene: -; CDR3nt: TGTGCCAGCAGTTACAACAGGGTGGAGGGCTACACCTTC; CDR3aa: CASSYNRVEGYTF
abundance: -; v_gene: TRBV3-1/TRBV3-2; j_gene: TRBJ2-3; d_gene: -; CDR3nt: TGTGCCAGCAGCTCCCTAGTCAGACCCACTAGCACAGATACGCAGTATTTT; CDR3aa: CASSSLVRPTSTDTQYF
abundance: -; v_gene: TRBV5-4; j_gene: TRBJ2-1; d_gene: TRBD1; CDR3nt: TGTGCCAGCAGCCCTGGACAGGGGAGGGCGAATGAGCAGTTCTTC; CDR3aa: CASSPGQGRANEQFF
abundance: many; v_gene: TRBV7-5; j_gene: TRBJ2-1; d_gene: -; CDR3nt: TGTGCCAGAAGCTTCAATAGTCCCCGGACAGGGGAGGCCTACAATGAGCAGTTCTTC; CDR3aa: CARSFNSPRTGEAYNEQFF
abundance: -; v_gene: TRBV6-2/TRBV6-3; j_gene: TRBJ2-3; d_gene: -; CDR3nt: TGTGCCAGCAGTCACAGGGAAACAGATACGCAGTATTTT; CDR3aa: CASSHRETDTQYF
abundance: once; v_gene: TRBV30; j_gene: TRBJ2-3; d_gene: -; CDR3nt: TGTGCGAACGACCAGGGGCGGACAGATACGCAGTATTTT; CDR3aa: CANDQGRTDTQYF
abundance: -; v_gene: TRBV5-4; j_gene: TRBJ2-2; d_gene: TRBD1; CDR3nt: TGTGCCAGCAGCCGACAGGGGTCGAACACCGGGGAGCTGTTTTTT; CDR3aa: CASSRQGSNTGELFF
abundance: -; v_gene: TRBV6-5; j_gene: TRBJ2-7; d_gene: TRBD1; CDR3nt: TGTGCCAGCAGCAAGGGGACAGTTCACTACGAGCAGTACTTC; CDR3aa: CASSKGTVHYEQYF
abundance: -; v_gene: TRBV19; j_gene: TRBJ2-1; d_gene: -; CDR3nt: TGTGCCAGTAGTATAGGGGGGGGCCCCTACAATGAGCAGTTCTTC; CDR3aa: CASSIGGGPYNEQFF
abundance: -; v_gene: TRBV28; j_gene: TRBJ1-2; d_gene: TRBD1; CDR3nt: TGTGCCAGCAGTGGACAGGGGGCGGACTATGGCTACACCTTC; CDR3aa: CASSGQGADYGYTF
abundance: -; v_gene: TRBV5-5; j_gene: TRBJ2-2; d_gene: -; CDR3nt: TGTGCCAGCAGCCCGAGTACCGGGGAGCTGTTTTTT; CDR3aa: CASSPSTGELFF
abundance: -; v_gene: TRBV5-1; j_gene: TRBJ2-5; d_gene: TRBD2; CDR3nt: TGCGCCAGCAGGAATCGCCCCTCGGGACTAGCGGGGGTTTCGTACCAAGAGACCCAGTACTTC; CDR3aa: CASRNRPSGLAGVSYQETQYF
abundance: -; v_gene: TRBV18; j_gene: TRBJ2-7; d_gene: -; CDR3nt: TGTGCCAGCTCGCCCGGGGGACTTGGCGAGCAGTACTTC; CDR3aa: CASSPGGLGEQYF
abundance: -; v_gene: TRBV10-3; j_gene: TRBJ2-2; d_gene: TRBD2; CDR3nt: TGTGCCATCAGTGACCGGGGGGGCCGTGGTTCCACCGGGGAGCTGTTTTTT; CDR3aa: CAISDRGGRGSTGELFF
abundance: -; v_gene: TRBV25-1; j_gene: TRBJ1-1; d_gene: TRBD1; CDR3nt: TGTGCCAGCAGTGAATATTGGGCAGGGGGGAACACTGAAGCTTTCTTT; CDR3aa: CASSEYWAGGNTEAFF
abundance: -; v_gene: TRBV7-9; j_gene: TRBJ2-7; d_gene: -; CDR3nt: TGTGCCAGCAGCTTGAACCGGGAGCCCTCCTCCTACGAGCAGTACTTC; CDR3aa: CASSLNREPSSYEQYF
abundance: -; v_gene: TRBV12-3/TRBV12-4; j_gene: TRBJ1-2; d_gene: TRBD1; CDR3nt: TGTGCCAGCAGTTTTTCCGCAGGGGGCAACACCTTC; CDR3aa: CASSFSAGGNTF
abundance: once; v_gene: TRBV6-5; j_gene: TRBJ1-4; d_gene: -; CDR3nt: TGTGCCAGCACCTACCGGAGGGGGGGTGAAAAACTGTTTTTT; CDR3aa: CASTYRRGGEKLFF
abundance: few; v_gene: TRBV5-5; j_gene: TRBJ2-7; d_gene: TRBD1; CDR3nt: TGTGCCAGCAGCGCGGGACAGGGGCCACCTCACGAGCAGTACTTC; CDR3aa: CASSAGQGPPHEQYF
abundance: -; v_gene: TRBV19; j_gene: TRBJ1-1; d_gene: -; CDR3nt: TGTGCCAGTAGTCCGCAGGGATGGAACACTGAAGCTTTCTTT; CDR3aa: CASSPQGWNTEAFF
abundance: -; v_gene: TRBV7-8; j_gene: TRBJ1-1; d_gene: -; CDR3nt: TGTGCCAGCAGCCCCGACAGAACCAAGAACACTGAAGCTTTCTTT; CDR3aa: CASSPDRTKNTEAFF
abundance: once; v_gene: TRBV5-4; j_gene: TRBJ1-1; d_gene: -; CDR3nt: TGTGCCAGCAGCCCCAGGACTGCGAACACTGAAGCTTTCTTT; CDR3aa: CASSPRTANTEAFF
abundance: -; v_gene: TRBV5-4; j_gene: TRBJ2-5; d_gene: TRBD2; CDR3nt: TGTGCCAGCAGCTCAGCGGGGGCGCAAGAGACCCAGTACTTC; CDR3aa: CASSSAGAQETQYF
abundance: once; v_gene: TRBV5-1; j_gene: TRBJ2-2; d_gene: -; CDR3nt: TGCGCCAGCAGCTTGGCGGCCGGGGAGCTGTTTTTT; CDR3aa: CASSLAAGELFF
abundance: -; v_gene: TRBV7-9; j_gene: TRBJ2-5; d_gene: -; CDR3nt: TGTGCCAGCAGCTTAGCGCTCGGCGCTGGGGGCGAGACCCAGTACTTC; CDR3aa: CASSLALGAGGETQYF
abundance: few; v_gene: TRBV28; j_gene: TRBJ1-2; d_gene: -; CDR3nt: TGTGCCAGCACCTCGGCGGCCCCTCATAACTATGGCTACACCTTC; CDR3aa: CASTSAAPHNYGYTF
abundance: -; v_gene: TRBV27; j_gene: TRBJ2-7; d_gene: -; CDR3nt: TGTGCCAGCAGTCCGTTTCAGGACATCTCCTACGAGCAGTACTTC; CDR3aa: CASSPFQDISYEQYF
abundance: -; v_gene: TRBV6-5; j_gene: TRBJ2-5; d_gene: -; CDR3nt: TGTGCCAGCAGCCCAAAGCTGGTTTCCGTGGAGACCCAGTACTTC; CDR3aa: CASSPKLVSVETQYF
abundance: -; v_gene: TRBV6-1; j_gene: TRBJ2-7; d_gene: -; CDR3nt: TGTGCCAGCAGTGAACTTTACAGTACCTACGAGCAGTACTTC; CDR3aa: CASSELYSTYEQYF
abundance: -; v_gene: TRBV21-1; j_gene: TRBJ1-1; d_gene: -; CDR3nt: TGTGCCAGCAGCAATCAAGAGATCATGAACACTGAAGCTTTCTTT; CDR3aa: CASSNQEIMNTEAFF
abundance: -; v_gene: TRBV6-2/TRBV6-3; j_gene: TRBJ2-5; d_gene: TRBD2; CDR3nt: TGTGCCAGCAGTTACGACAGGCACTATACCGGGACTAGCCCGGTAGAGACCCAGTACTTC; CDR3aa: CASSYDRHYTGTSPVETQYF
abundance: -; v_gene: TRBV30; j_gene: TRBJ1-5; d_gene: TRBD1; CDR3nt: TGTGCCTGGAGTGCGGGACAGGGGATCGGGGCCCAGCATTTT; CDR3aa: CAWSAGQGIGAQHF
abundance: -; v_gene: TRBV5-1; j_gene: TRBJ1-4; d_gene: TRBD1; CDR3nt: TGCGCCAGCAGCTGGGTAGACAGGGATGAAAAACTGTTTTTT; CDR3aa: CASSWVDRDEKLFF
abundance: -; v_gene: TRBV5-6; j_gene: TRBJ1-2; d_gene: TRBD1; CDR3nt: TGTGCCAGCAGCTGGGGGACAGGAGCAATGGGAAAGGGCTACACCTTC; CDR3aa: CASSWGTGAMGKGYTF
abundance: once; v_gene: TRBV12-3/TRBV12-4; j_gene: TRBJ1-1; d_gene: -; CDR3nt: TGTGCCAGCAGTACTTACACTGAAGCTTTCTTT; CDR3aa: CASSTYTEAFF
abundance: -; v_gene: TRBV18; j_gene: TRBJ1-3; d_gene: TRBD1; CDR3nt: TGTGCCAGCTCAACAACCACCGGGACAGGGGGCTCAGGAAACACCATATATTTT; CDR3aa: CASSTTTGTGGSGNTIYF
abundance: -; v_gene: TRBV19; j_gene: TRBJ1-2; d_gene: TRBD1; CDR3nt: TGTGCCAGTAGTATTACTCATATTGGACAGGGGGAGGTCTATGGCTACACCTTC; CDR3aa: CASSITHIGQGEVYGYTF